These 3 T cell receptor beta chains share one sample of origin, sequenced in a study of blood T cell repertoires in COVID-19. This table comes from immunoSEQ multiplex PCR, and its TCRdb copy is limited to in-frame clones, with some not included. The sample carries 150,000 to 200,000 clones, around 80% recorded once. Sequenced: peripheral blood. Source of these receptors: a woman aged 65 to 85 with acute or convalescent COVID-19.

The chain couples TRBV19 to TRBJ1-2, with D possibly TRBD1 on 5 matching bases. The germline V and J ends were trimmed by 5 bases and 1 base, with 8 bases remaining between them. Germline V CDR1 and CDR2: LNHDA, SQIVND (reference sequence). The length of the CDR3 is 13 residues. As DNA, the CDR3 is TGTGCCAGTAGTTTCAGGGTTAACTATGGCTACACCTTC. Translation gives CASSFRVNYGYTF.

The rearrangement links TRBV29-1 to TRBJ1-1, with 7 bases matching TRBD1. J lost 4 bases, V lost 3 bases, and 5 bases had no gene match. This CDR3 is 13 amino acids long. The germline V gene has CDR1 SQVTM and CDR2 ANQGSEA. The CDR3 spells CSVEGRGTTEAFF. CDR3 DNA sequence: TGCAGCGTTGAGGGCAGGGGGACCACTGAAGCTTTCTTT.

For the CDR3, the DNA is TGTGCCACCAGTGATTTTACCCGGGGAGGGGATGAGCAGTTCTTC. Protein sequence: CATSDFTRGGDEQFF. The V call is TRBV24-1, the J call TRBJ2-1, with TRBD2 matching over 7 bases. This CDR3 spans 15 amino acids. The germline gives CDR1 KGHDR, CDR2 SFDVKD. V was pared by 1 base and J by 8 bases, with 7 bases of the junction left unmatched.